This TCR beta chain stems from a study of response to subunit inactivated influenza vaccine. Study conclusions and caveats: Only a handful of new T cells, the authors suggested, are recruited with each seasonal influenza vaccination.

The CDR3 runs 14 residues. The V gene's germline CDR1 is SQVTM and CDR2 ANQGSEA. V dropped 3 bases and J dropped 3; count of bases not matched to a gene: 6. On this clonotype: What it binds is unknown.

One entry per CDR3 protein, called by TCRdb with MiXCR from the RT-PCR reads. The repertoire holds 550,000 to 800,000 distinct CDR3 sequences, approximately 13% seen once, with around 7.3% in the top ten. The TCR was taken from a man aged 45-60 years who received an inactivated influenza vaccine. This specimen was PBMCs from blood, taken 14 days before vaccination. The chain carries TRBV29-1 and TRBJ2-3, with TRBD2 matching over 7 bases. The CDR3 DNA reads TGCAGCGTTGACGGACTAGATATAACAGATACGCAGTATTTT. Translating it yields CSVDGLDITDTQYF.